Below are 17 T cell receptor beta chains sequenced from a single sample in a study of radiotherapy plus CTLA-4 blockade in lung cancer. Profiling relied on immunoSEQ multiplex PCR, and the TCRdb table lists in-frame clones only, not all of them. The table has about 110,000 clones, about 80% seen once. Source: peripheral blood, taken from a patient treated with radiotherapy plus ipilimumab. These receptors all come from a human donor with non-small cell lung cancer that progressed on radiotherapy plus ipilimumab. Some clones in this sample may be carry-over from other donors' samples.

This clone has just one count. The chain joins TRBV4-3 to TRBJ2-1; TRBD2 matches 8 bases. The CDR3 totals 13 residues. CDR1 and CDR2 (germline): LGHNA, YSLEER. Unmatched junction bases numbered 4, after V lost 4 bases and J lost 8 bases. CDR3 nucleotide sequence: TGCGCCAGCAGCCGCTCCGGGGGGGATGAGCAGTTCTTC. This gives the protein CASSRSGGDEQFF.

This clone was picked up one time. The J gene is TRBJ2-2, the V gene TRBV5-1; 10 bases are shared with TRBD2. Looked up from germline, CDR1 is SGHRS and CDR2 is YFSETQ. The CDR3 contains 15 residues. The ends lost 4 bases at V and 5 bases at J; junction bases unmatched: 5. The CDR3 DNA sequence: TGCGCCAGCAGCCTAGCGGGGGCCCAAACCGGGGAGCTGTTTTTT. It is translated as CASSLAGAQTGELFF.

The chain couples TRBV21-1 to TRBJ1-6. TRBV21-1 is assigned pseudogene status. This CDR3 has 15 amino acids. Written as DNA, the CDR3 is TGTGCCAGCAGCAAAGTCGGAGTGATTAATTCACCCCTCCACTTT. Encoded protein: CASSKVGVINSPLHF.

This clone showed up just once. V gene TRBV5-1 combines with J gene TRBJ2-3; D may be TRBD1 (5 bases). Trimming stripped 6 bases from V and 2 bases from J, with 13 bases between. Germline CDR1 SGHRS, CDR2 YFSETQ. This CDR3 spans 14 amino acids. CDR3 sequence reads: CASILGQNTDTQYF. The CDR3 DNA follows: TGCGCCAGCATCCTGGGGCAGAACACAGATACGCAGTATTTT.

J is TRBJ1-3 and V is TRBV29-1; TRBD1 aligns across 10 bases. The CDR3 runs to 13 residues. Germline values: CDR1 SQVTM, CDR2 ANQGSEA. V lost 4 bases to trimming and J lost 10 bases; unmatched junction nucleotides: 7. CDR3 sequence (DNA): TGCAGCGTTGCGGGACAGGGGATCAAGACCATATATTTT. The encoded protein is CSVAGQGIKTIYF.

The rearrangement joins TRBV18 to TRBJ1-4; 9 bases align to TRBD1. The CDR3 extends over 18 amino acids. Germline CDR1 is KGHSH and CDR2 is LQKENI. Trimming took 3 bases from V and 0 from J; bases not matched to a gene: 8. This CDR3 is CASSPSGQGFATNEKLFF. Written as DNA, the CDR3 is TGTGCCAGCTCACCGTCGGGACAGGGTTTCGCAACTAATGAAAAACTGTTTTTT. Supplemented by reference TRBV18 and TRBJ1-4, the full variable domain reads NAGVMQNPRHLVRRRGQEARLRCSPMKGHSHVYWYRQLPEEGLKFMVYLQKENIIDESGMPKERFSAEFPKEGPSILRIQQVVRGDSAAYFCASSPSGQGFATNEKLFFGSGTQLSVL.

The chain combines TRBV6-5 with TRBJ1-1, with D perhaps TRBD1 (5 bases). V was cut by 2 bases and J by 4 bases, with 11 bases left in between. The CDR3 extends over 14 amino acids. Germline CDR1 reads MNHEY; CDR2 reads SVGAGI. CDR3 DNA: TGTGCCAGCAGTTACAAGGGGTGGACCACTGAAGCTTTCTTT. Its translation: CASSYKGWTTEAFF.

The chain recombines TRBV1 with TRBJ2-5; no check of the table's D call, TRBD2, against the DNA was made. TRBV1 represents a pseudogene. This CDR3 is 15 amino acids long. The CDR3 here is CTRSKGLAGEETQYF. CDR3 bases: TGCACCAGGAGCAAAGGACTAGCGGGGGAAGAGACCCAGTACTTC.

This clone was found once. The chain recombines TRBV6-5 with TRBJ2-7, with 9 nucleotides matching TRBD1. CDR1 and CDR2 (germline): MNHEY, SVGAGI. CDR3 length: 14 amino acids. V was clipped by 4 bases and J by 5 bases; unmatched bases: 6. The CDR3 here is CASSSGTGFHEQYF. The CDR3 DNA reads TGTGCCAGCAGTTCCGGGACAGGGTTCCACGAGCAGTACTTC.

The chain uses TRBV19 and TRBJ1-1; 8 bases align to TRBD1. The CDR3 is 17 amino acids. Germline-derived CDR1 and CDR2 are LNHDA and SQIVND (reference sequence). J gave up 1 base and V 6 bases, and 13 bases lay outside the gene matches. CDR3 bases: TGTGCCAGTAGCCAGACAGGGGCAGTTTTCGGGAACACTGAAGCTTTCTTT. Translated: CASSQTGAVFGNTEAFF.

J is TRBJ2-3 and V is TRBV7-9; D not resolved. CDR3 length: 14 amino acids. Germline-derived CDR1 and CDR2 are SEHNR and FQNEAQ (reference sequence). Trimming pared 8 bases from V and 0 bases from J, leaving 12 bases between. The CDR3 here is CASRALISTDTQYF. The DNA of the CDR3 is TGTGCCAGCCGGGCCTTGATCAGCACAGATACGCAGTATTTT.

V usage is TRBV29-1 and J usage is TRBJ2-2; TRBD2 aligns across 7 bases. Per the germline V gene, CDR1 is SQVTM and CDR2 is ANQGSEA. Trimming cost V 5 bases and J 3 bases; bases outside gene matches: 6. The CDR3 has 14 residues. The CDR3 reads CSVWGGVDTGELFF. As DNA, the CDR3 is TGCAGCGTTTGGGGAGGGGTGGACACCGGGGAGCTGTTTTTT.

CDR3 loop: CASSQVQRETQYF. CDR3 DNA: TGCGCCAGCAGCCAAGTTCAGCGGGAGACCCAGTACTTC. The chain employs TRBV4-1 and TRBJ2-5, with a possible D match to TRBD2 (5 bases). Germline V lookup: CDR1 MGHRA, CDR2 YSYEKL. The CDR3 loop spans 13 amino acids. The V gene lost 1 base and the J gene lost 5 bases, with 8 bases spanning the gap.

The V call is TRBV5-1, the J call TRBJ2-1; D might be TRBD2 (6 bases). Germline-derived CDR1 and CDR2 are SGHRS and YFSETQ. The V end was cut by 9 bases, the J end by 5 bases, with 21 bases between. The CDR3 is made up of 15 amino acids. CDR3 amino acids: CAIKGVAANNNEQFF. CDR3 in DNA: TGCGCCATCAAAGGGGTAGCGGCAAATAACAATGAGCAGTTCTTC.

V usage is TRBV6-6 and J usage is TRBJ2-7; TRBD1 agrees at 12 bases. From germline, CDR1 is MNHNY and CDR2 SVGAGI (reference sequence). The CDR3 contains 15 residues. The trim removed 10 bases at V and 5 bases at J, leaving 12 bases unmatched. CDR3 amino acids: CATLGTGTGGHEQYF. CDR3 nucleotides: TGTGCCACCCTGGGGACCGGGACAGGGGGCCACGAGCAGTACTTC.

The chain recombines TRBV27 with TRBJ2-3; D is unresolved. In germline, CDR1 is MNHEY, CDR2 SMNVEV (reference sequence). Trimming removed 3 bases at V and 2 bases at J, with 9 bases between. There are 14 residues in the CDR3. The CDR3 DNA is TGTGCCAGCAGTTTCATAGGTTCCACAGATACGCAGTATTTT. Encoded protein: CASSFIGSTDTQYF.

This chain uses TRBV4-3 with TRBJ2-2; no firm D call. Germline V gene lookup returns CDR1 LGHNA and CDR2 YSLEER. The CDR3 runs to 15 residues. V was clipped by 2 bases and J by 4 bases, with 11 bases between them. DNA for the CDR3: TGCGCCAGCAGCCAATTGGGCCCAAGCACCGGGGAGCTGTTTTTT. Translation: CASSQLGPSTGELFF.